A selection of T cell receptor beta chains follows, all from one sample in a study of graft-versus-host responses after intestinal transplantation. The repertoire was sequenced with immunoSEQ multiplex PCR; TCRdb's copy has only in-frame clones and lacks some. The profile covers around 90,000 clones, with 90% to 95% appearing a single time and around 1.1% taken by the ten largest. Their recognized antigens are unknown. This material consisted of unstimulated CD8+ T cells sorted from spleen or lymph node cells, taken before transplant. These receptor sequences come from a human donor who was the organ donor for an intestinal transplant. Both conserved end residues are part of each CDR3. The D gene is left open where the match is weak. Clone size, where shown, is once, few, many, or a class for clones that have expanded.

d_call clone_size j_call v_call cdr3_aa cdr3_nt
- - TRBJ1-2 TRBV7-3 CASSPNPDIPIGYGYTF TGTGCCAGCAGCCCGAACCCCGACATACCCATTGGGTATGGCTACACCTTC
- - TRBJ2-3 TRBV19 CASSTGVRGGTDTQYF TGTGCCAGTAGTACGGGGGTGAGAGGGGGCACAGATACGCAGTATTTT
TRBD2 - TRBJ2-5 TRBV4-1 CASSQIPSGENQETQYF TGCGCCAGCAGCCAGATCCCTAGCGGGGAGAACCAAGAGACCCAGTACTTC
- - TRBJ2-5 TRBV28 CASSLQGLETQYF TGTGCCAGCAGTTTGCAGGGGCTGGAGACCCAGTACTTC
- once TRBJ2-1 TRBV7-2 CASNYGWGGHEQFF TGTGCCAGCAACTACGGGTGGGGGGGGCATGAGCAGTTCTTC
- - TRBJ2-1 TRBV28 CASSLEGHEQFF TGTGCCAGCAGTTTAGAGGGTCATGAGCAGTTCTTC
TRBD1 - TRBJ1-1 TRBV7-9 CASSLARDRGLGTEAFF TGTGCCAGCAGCTTAGCGCGTGACAGGGGGCTAGGAACTGAAGCTTTCTTT
TRBD1 - TRBJ1-2 TRBV6-5 CASSYGTGAGYTF TGTGCCAGCAGTTACGGGACAGGGGCGGGCTACACCTTC
TRBD1 - TRBJ2-7 TRBV27 CASSLNGLSRGPVYEQYF TGTGCCAGCAGTTTGAACGGACTTTCGAGGGGGCCGGTTTACGAGCAGTACTTC
TRBD1 - TRBJ2-1 TRBV19 CASSIFSGTGAYNEQFF TGTGCCAGTAGTATATTCTCGGGGACAGGGGCCTACAATGAGCAGTTCTTC
- - TRBJ2-1 TRBV19 CASQLAESSYNEQFF TGTGCCAGTCAATTAGCGGAGAGCTCCTACAATGAGCAGTTCTTC
TRBD2 - TRBJ2-7 TRBV7-2 CASSFELAGSYEQYF TGTGCCAGCAGCTTCGAACTAGCGGGCTCCTACGAGCAGTACTTC
TRBD2 - TRBJ2-3 TRBV4-3 CASSQDWASGGADTQYF TGCGCCAGCAGCCAAGATTGGGCTAGCGGAGGAGCAGATACGCAGTATTTT
- - TRBJ2-7 TRBV2 CASGAGAFYEQYF TGTGCCAGCGGGGCGGGGGCCTTTTACGAGCAGTACTTC
- - TRBJ2-2 TRBV2 CASIHSGTNTGELFF TGTGCCAGCATTCATAGCGGAACGAACACCGGGGAGCTGTTTTTT
TRBD1 - TRBJ1-1 TRBV27 CASTWTGGYTEAFF TGTGCCAGCACCTGGACAGGGGGTTACACTGAAGCTTTCTTT
TRBD2 - TRBJ2-2 TRBV10-2 CASSDITSGYTGELFF TGCGCCAGCAGTGATATAACTAGCGGCTACACCGGGGAGCTGTTTTTT
TRBD1 - TRBJ2-7 TRBV6-6 CASSTGTEVNEQYF TGTGCCAGCAGTACCGGGACAGAAGTCAACGAGCAGTACTTC
TRBD1 - TRBJ1-4 TRBV15 CATSRTTGQGGKLFF TGTGCCACCAGCAGAACCACCGGACAGGGAGGAAAACTGTTTTTT